The 2 T cell receptor beta chains below were found in one sample sequenced in a study of blood T cell repertoires in COVID-19. TCRdb keeps only in-frame clones here, not all; method: immunoSEQ multiplex PCR. The sample has about 150,000 clones, roughly nine tenths seen once. Sequencing was performed on peripheral blood. The receptor source for this set is a human donor in a cohort sampled during active COVID-19.

V and J are TRBV6-5 and TRBJ1-4, with 9 positions matching TRBD1. V trimming: 5 bases; J trimming: 2 bases; junction bases outside the gene matches: 3. Germline V gene data show CDR1 as MNHEY and CDR2 as SVGAGI. The CDR3 contains 15 residues. This CDR3 is CASSQQGATNEKLFF. The CDR3 nucleotides are TGTGCCAGCAGTCAACAGGGGGCGACTAATGAAAAACTGTTTTTT.

V is TRBV6-6 and J is TRBJ1-5, with D hard to call. Trimming cost V 8 bases and J 11 bases, with 16 bases left between them. The CDR3 totals 12 residues. Germline V gives CDR1 MNHNY, CDR2 SVGAGI (reference sequence). CDR3 DNA: TGTGCCAGCGGTTTGGCTGCCCAGACCCAGCATTTT. Its protein is CASGLAAQTQHF.